This is a list of T cell receptor beta chains from one sample in a study of cytomegalovirus exposure and HLA in healthy donors. The assay was immunoSEQ multiplex PCR, and TCRdb's table has in-frame clones only and misses some. The sample includes roughly 180,000 clones, 70% to 80% of them seen just once. Sequencing input: PBMCs. The receptors were gathered from a young man in good health and CMV-seronegative. Each CDR3 is given with its conserved first and last residue. The D gene is left open where the match is weak. Only some rows state a clone size, as once, few, many or a class for expanded clones.

>TRBV5-5|TRBJ1-2|-|-
CASSLDRYRTNGYTF
TGTGCCAGCAGCTTGGACCGGTACAGGACCAATGGCTACACCTTC
>TRBV4-2|TRBJ2-4|few|-
CASSQPRLSDGGIQYF
TGTGCCAGCAGCCAACCCCGATTGTCTGACGGGGGAATTCAGTACTTC
>TRBV6-1|TRBJ2-1|-|-
CASTLPSYNEQFF
TGTGCCAGCACCCTCCCCTCCTACAATGAGCAGTTCTTC
>TRBV10-3|TRBJ2-7|-|TRBD2
CAISESTSGGSYEQYF
TGTGCCATCAGTGAGTCGACTAGCGGGGGGTCCTACGAGCAGTACTTC
>TRBV30|TRBJ1-1|-|-
CASSRGGYGAEAFF
TGTGCCTCCTCCCGAGGGGGTTACGGCGCTGAAGCTTTCTTT
>TRBV28|TRBJ1-2|-|-
CASSLTGSYGYTF
TGTGCCAGCAGTTTGACAGGCTCCTATGGCTACACCTTC
>TRBV27|TRBJ2-3|-|-
CASKLSWGQRADTQYF
TGTGCCAGCAAACTTTCGTGGGGGCAGAGGGCAGATACGCAGTATTTT
>TRBV14|TRBJ2-7|-|TRBD2
CASSQGKRGGYEQYF
TGTGCCAGCAGCCAAGGGAAGCGGGGGGGCTACGAGCAGTACTTC
>TRBV2|TRBJ2-7|-|-
CASSDTGGGRSYEQYF
TGTGCCAGCAGTGATACGGGCGGCGGGCGATCCTACGAGCAGTACTTC
>TRBV29-1|TRBJ2-1|-|-
CSVSHPGNNEQFF
TGCAGCGTTTCCCATCCGGGAAACAATGAGCAGTTCTTC
>TRBV5-1|TRBJ2-2|once|-
CASSFLRSTGELFF
TGCGCCAGCAGCTTCCTACGAAGCACCGGGGAGCTGTTTTTT
>TRBV19|TRBJ2-2|-|-
CASSMWGTYNTGELFF
TGTGCCAGTAGTATGTGGGGGACTTATAACACCGGGGAGCTGTTTTTT
>TRBV5-1|TRBJ2-7|few|TRBD2
CASSLAGGYPYF
TGCGCCAGCAGCTTGGCGGGGGGGTACCCGTACTTC
>TRBV19|TRBJ2-3|-|-
CASSLRDTQYF
TGTGCCAGTAGTCTTCGAGATACGCAGTATTTT
>TRBV18|TRBJ1-3|-|TRBD1
CASSPGRDRGQNTIYF
TGTGCCAGCTCCCCCGGCCGGGACAGGGGGCAAAACACCATATATTTT
>TRBV7-6|TRBJ2-7|-|-
CASSLASGIVNEQYF
TGTGCCAGCAGCTTAGCATCCGGGATTGTGAACGAGCAGTACTTC
>TRBV9|TRBJ2-5|-|-
CASSVEGHLETQYF
TGTGCCAGCAGCGTAGAAGGACATCTAGAGACCCAGTACTTC
>TRBV9|TRBJ1-1|-|TRBD1
CASSVASQGANTEAFF
TGTGCCAGCAGCGTAGCCTCGCAGGGGGCGAACACTGAAGCTTTCTTT
>TRBV6-5|TRBJ2-5|-|-
CASRDYGWTQYF
TGTGCCAGCAGGGACTACGGTTGGACCCAGTACTTC
>TRBV7-9|TRBJ2-3|-|TRBD2
CASSLPPRGGPDTQYF
TGTGCCAGCAGCCTCCCCCCCCGGGGGGGCCCAGATACGCAGTATTTT
>TRBV19|TRBJ1-1|-|-
CASSIGLTGTSEAFF
TGTGCCAGTAGTATAGGTCTTACAGGTACCTCTGAAGCTTTCTTT
>TRBV18|TRBJ2-1|-|TRBD2
CASSPGTSGPNNEQFF
TGTGCCAGCTCACCTGGGACTAGCGGACCTAACAATGAGCAGTTCTTC
>TRBV6-1|TRBJ2-1|few|-
CASSGGGPGYNEQFF
TGTGCCAGCAGTGGGGGGGGGCCTGGTTACAATGAGCAGTTCTTC
>TRBV9|TRBJ1-4|few|-
CASSPLVGAAEKLFF
TGTGCCAGCAGCCCCTTGGTGGGGGCCGCCGAAAAACTGTTTTTT
>TRBV4-2|TRBJ1-2|-|-
CASSPDSLYGYTF
TGTGCCAGCAGCCCTGACAGCCTCTATGGCTACACCTTC
>TRBV7-3|TRBJ2-2|-|-
CASSLEGGFGGELFF
TGTGCCAGCAGCTTAGAAGGGGGATTTGGCGGGGAGCTGTTTTTT
>TRBV30|TRBJ2-1|few|TRBD2
CAWSSPGLARLQFF
TGTGCCTGGAGCTCTCCCGGACTAGCGCGTCTCCAGTTCTTC
>TRBV9|TRBJ2-5|-|-
CASSVTQETQYF
TGTGCCAGCAGCGTGACTCAAGAGACCCAGTACTTC
>TRBV5-8|TRBJ2-3|-|-
CASSLGTRILDTQYF
TGTGCCAGCAGCTTGGGGACACGGATTTTAGATACGCAGTATTTT
>TRBV7-8|TRBJ1-2|-|-
CASSSEYGSRGTF
TGTGCCAGCAGCTCCGAATACGGTTCGAGAGGGACCTTC
>TRBV28|TRBJ2-7|-|-
CASQEGYNTYEQYF
TGTGCCAGCCAGGAGGGCTATAATACCTACGAGCAGTACTTC
>TRBV2|TRBJ2-7|-|TRBD1
CASRTDRASYEQYF
TGTGCCAGCAGAACCGACAGGGCAAGCTACGAGCAGTACTTC
>TRBV5-1|TRBJ2-7|-|-
CASSFGGSEQYF
TGCGCCAGCAGCTTTGGGGGGAGCGAGCAGTACTTC
>TRBV5-8|TRBJ1-4|-|-
CASSLRQAEKLFF
TGTGCCAGCAGCTTGAGGCAGGCCGAAAAACTGTTTTTT
>TRBV7-8|TRBJ2-7|-|-
CASSTGRGLPPEQYF
TGTGCCAGCAGCACTGGGAGGGGGTTACCACCGGAGCAGTACTTC
>TRBV19|TRBJ2-7|-|-
CASSIGGDYEQYF
TGTGCCAGTAGTATCGGGGGTGACTACGAGCAGTACTTC
>TRBV6-4|TRBJ1-5|once|-
CASSGGVGQPQHF
TGTGCCAGCAGTGGGGGGGTTGGACAGCCCCAGCATTTT
>TRBV11-2|TRBJ1-4|-|-
CASSFGGATNEKLFF
TGTGCCAGCAGCTTTGGGGGGGCAACTAATGAAAAACTGTTTTTT
>TRBV5-4|TRBJ2-5|-|TRBD2
CASSLPRLAGGRGEETQYF
TGTGCCAGCAGCTTGCCCCGACTAGCGGGGGGGCGGGGGGAAGAGACCCAGTACTTC
>TRBV28|TRBJ1-1|-|TRBD1
CASSLPGQVNTEAFF
TGTGCCAGCAGTTTACCGGGACAGGTTAACACTGAAGCTTTCTTT
>TRBV6-1|TRBJ1-4|once|-
CASSDRRGEKLFF
TGTGCCAGCAGTGATCGACGGGGGGAAAAACTGTTTTTT
>TRBV10-3|TRBJ1-5|-|-
CAISESQRQPQHF
TGTGCCATCAGTGAGTCACAACGTCAGCCCCAGCATTTT
>TRBV28|TRBJ2-7|-|TRBD1
CASSPTLGTGSYEQYF
TGTGCCAGCAGCCCTACCTTGGGGACAGGGAGCTACGAGCAGTACTTC
>TRBV10-3|TRBJ2-7|-|TRBD1
CASGQGAGEQYF
TGTGCCAGCGGACAGGGGGCGGGGGAGCAGTACTTC
>TRBV5-6|TRBJ2-7|-|-
CASSLNRYYEQYF
TGTGCCAGCAGCTTGAACAGGTACTACGAGCAGTACTTC
>TRBV16|TRBJ1-2|once|TRBD1
CASSLTTGRDGYTF
TGTGCCAGCAGCCTTACGACAGGGCGCGATGGCTACACCTTC
>TRBV4-2|TRBJ2-5|few|-
CASSQGLAGSQVTQYF
TGTGCCAGCAGCCAAGGTCTGGCGGGGTCTCAAGTGACCCAGTACTTC
>TRBV28|TRBJ1-2|-|TRBD1
CASVGSQGARDYGYTF
TGTGCCAGCGTTGGGAGCCAGGGGGCAAGGGACTATGGCTACACCTTC
>TRBV9|TRBJ2-2|-|-
CASSGAGELFF
TGTGCCAGCAGCGGAGCGGGGGAGCTGTTTTTT
>TRBV6-5|TRBJ2-7|few|TRBD1
CASSPRGIAYEQYF
TGTGCCAGCAGTCCCAGGGGGATCGCCTACGAGCAGTACTTC
>TRBV28|TRBJ1-6|-|TRBD1
CASSLGTGASPLHF
TGTGCCAGCAGTTTAGGTACAGGGGCCTCACCCCTCCACTTT
>TRBV6-1|TRBJ2-7|-|TRBD1
CASKDRASYEQYF
TGTGCCAGCAAGGACAGGGCCTCCTACGAGCAGTACTTC
>TRBV28|TRBJ2-2|-|TRBD2
CASSLSREYHGELFF
TGTGCCAGCAGTTTATCGCGGGAGTATCACGGGGAGCTGTTTTTT
>TRBV28|TRBJ1-1|-|-
CASSWDSTEAFF
TGTGCCAGCAGCTGGGACTCCACTGAAGCTTTCTTT
>TRBV7-8|TRBJ2-3|-|TRBD2
CASSLPLAGGRHSTDTQYF
TGTGCCAGCAGCCTCCCACTAGCGGGAGGGCGCCATAGCACAGATACGCAGTATTTT
>TRBV7-8|TRBJ2-1|-|TRBD2
CASRGTSGRYNEQFF
TGTGCCAGCAGGGGAACTAGCGGGAGGTACAATGAGCAGTTCTTC
>TRBV6-1|TRBJ2-7|-|-
CASSEAQAYEQYF
TGTGCCAGCAGTGAAGCCCAGGCCTACGAGCAGTACTTC
>TRBV7-3|TRBJ1-2|-|TRBD1
CASSTRQGNTF
TGTGCCAGCAGCACAAGACAGGGGAACACCTTC
>TRBV18|TRBJ2-7|-|-
CASSPWADLRVEQYF
TGTGCCAGCTCACCATGGGCCGACCTCAGGGTCGAGCAGTACTTC